This TCR beta chain was captured in a study of blood T cell repertoires in COVID-19. TCRdb keeps only in-frame clones here, not all; method: immunoSEQ multiplex PCR. The sample has 120,000 or so clones, around 82% seen once. The germline gives CDR1 GTSNPN, CDR2 SVGIG (reference sequence). Trimming cost V 3 bases and J 12 bases, with 11 bases left between them. CDR3 length equals 11 residues. This chain connects TRBV30 to TRBJ1-4; the D is unclear. Sequencing was done on a sample of peripheral blood. This TCR was sampled from a man aged 25-45 years with COVID-19, enrolled during active disease. The CDR3 sequence is CAWRVHGELFF. As DNA, the CDR3 is TGTGCCTGGAGGGTACACGGGGAACTGTTTTTT.